What follows are 16 T cell receptor beta chains derived from one specimen sequenced in a study of blood T cell dynamics during melanoma immunotherapy. Stated time point: week 3, after first cycle of checkpoint inhibitor. Assay: immunoSEQ multiplex PCR; the TCRdb copy retains only in-frame clones and omits some. The profile shows around 13,000 clones, about 90% of them singletons. The source was effector memory CD8+ T cells from blood, collected from a patient treated with checkpoint blockade. The source of these receptors is a human donor with melanoma.

The chain combines TRBV19 with TRBJ2-1; TRBD1 might be the D (5 bases). The V end lost 1 base, the J end lost 7 bases, and 11 bases lay between the germline ends. This CDR3 spans 14 amino acids. Germline CDR1 reads LNHDA; CDR2 reads SQIVND (reference sequence). CDR3: CASSIGARANEQFF. CDR3 nucleotide sequence: TGTGCCAGTAGTATAGGGGCCAGGGCAAATGAGCAGTTCTTC. Combining the CDR3 with reference TRBV19 and TRBJ2-1 gives the whole variable domain DGGITQSPKYLFRKEGQNVTLSCEQNLNHDAMYWYRQDPGQGLRLIYYSQIVNDFQKGDIAEGYSVSREKKESFPLTVTSAQKNPTAFYLCASSIGARANEQFFGPGTRLTVL.

The rearrangement joins TRBV19 to TRBJ1-1; unclear D gene. Germline CDR1 LNHDA, CDR2 SQIVND (reference sequence). Trimming removed 1 base at V and 7 bases at J, with 10 bases between. There are 13 residues in the CDR3. The CDR3 DNA reads TGTGCCAGTAGTATAGGATCCAGCAATGAAGCTTTCTTT. Amino acid sequence: CASSIGSSNEAFF.

The chain recombines TRBV9 with TRBJ2-1, with TRBD2 identical over 13 bases. Germline-derived CDR1 and CDR2 are SGDLS and YYNGEE. The J segment lost 7 bases and the V segment lost 7 bases, leaving 5 bases of the junction unmatched. CDR3 size: 14 residues. The CDR3 nucleotides read TGTGCCAGCGCGGGACTAGCGGGAAGTAATGAGCAGTTCTTC. Encoded protein: CASAGLAGSNEQFF.

The V and J genes are TRBV6-5 and TRBJ2-1; 11 bases map to TRBD2. With V trimmed by 6 bases and J by 15 bases, 13 bases remained unmatched. The CDR3 is 14 residues long. Germline V gene sequence: CDR1 MNHEY, CDR2 SVGAGI. The CDR3: CASSSAGTSGRGFF. For the CDR3, the DNA is TGTGCCAGCAGCAGTGCCGGGACTAGCGGCCGGGGGTTCTTC.

This clone was observed a single time. The chain couples TRBV5-4 to TRBJ2-7; TRBD1 agrees at 8 bases. The length of the CDR3 is 15 residues. Germline trimming cut 1 base from V and 0 bases from J; bases unmatched to any gene: 3. The germline gives CDR1 SGHNT, CDR2 YYREEE (reference sequence). CDR3 residues: CASSLLQGASYEQYF. The DNA of the CDR3 is TGTGCCAGCAGCTTGCTTCAGGGGGCCTCCTACGAGCAGTACTTC.

This chain connects TRBV29-1 to TRBJ2-7, with no clear D. Germline loops: CDR1 SQVTM, CDR2 ANQGSEA. V lost 5 bases to trimming and J lost 1 base, with 6 bases between them. This CDR3 has 11 residues. The CDR3 loop reads CSVPGSYEQYF. CDR3 sequence (DNA): TGCAGCGTTCCAGGATCCTACGAGCAGTACTTC.

The CDR3 loop is CSAPRGAGYTF. DNA of the CDR3: TGCAGTGCTCCCCGAGGGGCCGGCTACACCTTC. This chain connects TRBV20-1 to TRBJ1-2; tentatively, D is TRBD1 (5 bases). The V and J ends lost 5 bases and 8 bases respectively, with 12 bases between them. Germline V gives CDR1 DFQATT, CDR2 SNEGSKA (reference sequence). The CDR3 is 11 amino acids.

This chain links TRBV18 with TRBJ2-1; D remains ambiguous. The CDR3 is 12 residues long. Trimming removed 3 bases at V and 9 bases at J, with 9 bases between. Germline V gene data show CDR1 as KGHSH and CDR2 as LQKENI. CDR3 bases: TGTGCCAGCTCACCGGCAGGCGGTGAGCAGTTCTTC. Translating gives CASSPAGGEQFF. The full variable domain, with the rest looked up from reference TRBV18 and TRBJ2-1, is NAGVMQNPRHLVRRRGQEARLRCSPMKGHSHVYWYRQLPEEGLKFMVYLQKENIIDESGMPKERFSAEFPKEGPSILRIQQVVRGDSAAYFCASSPAGGEQFFGPGTRLTVL.

V gene TRBV10-2 combines with J gene TRBJ1-1; a possible D gene is TRBD1 (6 bases). The CDR3 consists of 13 residues. The V end lost 6 bases, the J end lost 5 bases, and 13 bases lay between the germline ends. Germline CDR1 and CDR2: WSHSY and SAAADI. In DNA, the CDR3 is TGCGCCAGCAGCAGGGGAAGTGGAACTGAAGCTTTCTTT. Translation gives CASSRGSGTEAFF.

This rearrangement joins TRBV7-2 to TRBJ2-1; TRBD2 aligns across 9 bases. Germline loops: CDR1 SGHTA, CDR2 FQGNSA. This CDR3 is 17 amino acids long. V shed 6 bases and J 5 bases; nucleotides not matched to a gene: 14. The CDR3 reads CASSFYLAGGPDNEQFF. CDR3 nucleotide sequence: TGTGCCAGCAGTTTTTACCTTGCGGGAGGGCCAGACAATGAGCAGTTCTTC.

A single count supports this clone. The V and J genes are TRBV7-7 and TRBJ2-5, with 12 bases matching TRBD1. CDR3 size: 16 residues. Germline V lookup: CDR1 SSHAT, CDR2 FNYEAQ (reference sequence). Unmatched junction bases numbered 8, after V lost 5 bases and J lost 4 bases. CDR3 sequence: CASSPRGQGAGETQYF. The DNA for the CDR3 is TGTGCCAGCAGCCCCCGGGGACAGGGGGCTGGAGAGACCCAGTACTTC.

The sample holds one count of this clone. V usage is TRBV10-2 and J usage is TRBJ2-2, with 10 nucleotides matching TRBD2. The V and J ends lost 6 bases and 4 bases, in that order; junction bases with no gene match: 8. The CDR3 totals 16 residues. Per the germline V gene, CDR1 is WSHSY and CDR2 is SAAADI. CDR3 in DNA: TGCGCCAGCAGGGATTCTAGCGGGAGTGGCACCGGGGAGCTGTTTTTT. Translated, it gives CASRDSSGSGTGELFF.

The V call is TRBV4-1, the J call TRBJ1-3, with 7 bases that match TRBD1. This CDR3 has 17 residues. V shed 1 base, J shed 0 bases, and the junction held 6 bases outside the gene matches. Germline V gene lookup returns CDR1 MGHRA and CDR2 YSYEKL. The CDR3 nucleotides are TGCGCCAGCAGCCAAGGCGACAGGGCCCTCTCTGGAAACACCATATATTTT. Translated: CASSQGDRALSGNTIYF.

The rearrangement uses TRBV27 and TRBJ2-2, with 14 bases aligning to TRBD2. Germline V gene data show CDR1 as MNHEY and CDR2 as SMNVEV (reference sequence). The CDR3 length is 18 residues. With V trimmed by 4 bases and J by 5 bases, 9 bases remained unmatched. The CDR3 bases are TGTGCCAGCAGTTATACCCGGACTAGCGGGAGGTCGACCGGGGAGCTGTTTTTT. As protein: CASSYTRTSGRSTGELFF.

The CDR3 region is CASSLLPGDTQYF. The CDR3, as DNA: TGTGCCAGTAGCCTATTACCCGGAGATACGCAGTATTTT. The chain has TRBV19 and TRBJ2-3; the D is unclear. This CDR3 has 13 residues. Per germline, CDR1 LNHDA and CDR2 SQIVND (reference sequence). V was cut by 6 bases and J by 5 bases, with 12 bases left in between.

V is TRBV9 and J is TRBJ2-7; the match to TRBD1 covers 7 bases. There are 14 residues in the CDR3. After removal of 2 bases from V and 6 bases from J, the junction contained 8 bases not matched to a gene. From germline, CDR1 is SGDLS and CDR2 YYNGEE. The CDR3 is CASSVGQSILEQYF. DNA for the CDR3: TGTGCCAGCAGCGTGGGACAGTCTATACTCGAGCAGTACTTC.